The entry that follows covers one T cell receptor beta chain sequence. Both 60 Vbeta primers and 13 Jbeta primers went into the PCR. Only in-frame clones appear in the TCRdb table, and some are missing; sequencing was by immunoSEQ multiplex PCR. Of around 140,000 clones listed, approximately 80% were seen once; the top ten hold about 2.2%. This sample was included in a study of cytomegalovirus exposure and HLA in healthy donors. Germline V gives CDR1 MNHNS, CDR2 SASEGT. The CDR3 has 15 residues. The V end lost 3 bases, the J end lost 4 bases, and 14 bases lay between the germline ends. The sample consisted of PBMCs. The chain couples TRBV6-1 to TRBJ2-3; D is unclear. This sequence was found in a woman younger than 30 in good health and CMV-seropositive. CDR3 nucleotides: TGTGCCAGCAGTGAGCGGCGGAGAGGAGCAGATACGCAGTATTTT. It translates to CASSERRRGADTQYF.